This T cell receptor (beta chain) was documented in a study of blood T cell repertoires in COVID-19. Study-wide background: Acute and convalescent COVID-19 specimens originated in the United States, Italy and Spain.

The recovered donors of Cohort 3 showed two negative PCRs, clearance, or symptom resolution. In the source study's methods: For nucleated cells, counts were estimated from reference gene primer amplification. The table came from immunoSEQ multiplex PCR; TCRdb's copy has only in-frame clones and leaves some out. V and J calls plus clone size are reproduced from that table; the DNA served to infer D and trimming. This sample carries roughly 330,000 clones, around 87% of them seen once, and the ten largest clones take about 5%. Trimming removed 6 bases from V and 4 bases from J, with 16 bases in between. CDR1 MDHEN and CDR2 SYDVKM come from the germline V gene. The CDR3 contains 14 residues.

The sequence was obtained from a woman aged 30 to 39 who had recovered from COVID-19. Material: PBMCs or T cells enriched from blood (not recorded which). The chain combines TRBV28 with TRBJ2-7, with D perhaps TRBD2 (7 bases). This chain's CDR3 is CASSSGGLAYEQYF. DNA for the CDR3: TGTGCCAGCAGCTCCGGGGGGCTGGCGTACGAGCAGTACTTC.